Each of the 28 T cell receptor beta chains below was sequenced from the same sample in a study of response to subunit inactivated influenza vaccine. MiXCR, run by TCRdb on the RT-PCR reads, gives a single entry per CDR3 protein. The sample includes 550,000 to 600,000 distinct CDR3 sequences, over 9.5% of them seen just once. This sample comprised PBMCs from blood, obtained on the day of vaccination. These receptors were collected from a man aged 45-60 years who received an inactivated influenza vaccine.

This clonotype appeared a few times. This chain connects TRBV10-3 to TRBJ2-2; D unclear. Germline-derived CDR1 and CDR2 are ENHRY and SYGVKD. Trimming cost V 4 bases and J 2 bases, with 11 bases left between them. This CDR3 contains 15 residues. CDR3 residues: CAISGKFPNTGELFF. CDR3 in DNA: TGTGCCATCAGTGGGAAGTTTCCTAACACCGGGGAGCTGTTTTTT.

This sequence joins TRBV29-1 and TRBJ2-7; no reliable D call. V lost 5 bases, J lost 3 bases, and 14 bases lay in between. The germline CDR1 and CDR2 sequences are SQVTM and ANQGSEA. This CDR3 comprises 13 residues. CDR3 sequence (DNA): TGCAGCGTTCAGGCCAGGCTAAACTACGAGCAGTACTTC. Its protein product is CSVQARLNYEQYF.

The chain uses TRBV29-1 and TRBJ2-2; D remains unclear. The CDR3 length is 13 residues. CDR1 and CDR2 from the germline V gene are SQVTM and ANQGSEA. V lost 5 bases, J lost 3 bases, and 10 bases lay in between. CDR3 in amino acids: CSVRSQYTGELFF. DNA of the CDR3: TGCAGCGTTCGGAGCCAATACACCGGGGAGCTGTTTTTT.

Ten or more counts support this clonotype. J is TRBJ1-2 and V is TRBV18; D is ambiguous. Trimming took 6 bases from V and 4 from J, leaving 9 bases between them. This CDR3 comprises 12 residues. Germline V gene data show CDR1 as KGHSH and CDR2 as LQKENI. CDR3 DNA: TGTGCCAGCTCCGTCGATGGCTATGGCTACACCTTC. This sequence encodes CASSVDGYGYTF. Looking up the rest from reference TRBV18 and TRBJ1-2 gives the full variable domain: NAGVMQNPRHLVRRRGQEARLRCSPMKGHSHVYWYRQLPEEGLKFMVYLQKENIIDESGMPKERFSAEFPKEGPSILRIQQVVRGDSAAYFCASSVDGYGYTFGSGTRLTVV.

This clonotype was seen repeatedly, ten times or more. The chain carries TRBV20-1 and TRBJ2-7, with TRBD1 identical over 10 bases. The V gene's germline CDR1 is DFQATT and CDR2 SNEGSKA (reference sequence). There are 14 residues in the CDR3. Losses at the gene ends were 1 base for V and 2 bases for J; bases not matched to a gene: 2. The CDR3 loop is CSARGDRGPYEQYF. In DNA, the CDR3 is TGCAGTGCTAGAGGGGACAGGGGCCCCTACGAGCAGTACTTC.

A note on this clonotype: A much larger clone lies one base from this, so it may be a read error. The V gene is TRBV29-1, the J gene TRBJ2-2; 7 bases agree with TRBD2. In germline, CDR1 is SQVTM, CDR2 ANQGSEA. The V gene end was trimmed by 4 bases and the J gene end by 2 bases; junction bases not matched to a gene: 7. This CDR3 has 15 amino acids. As DNA, the CDR3 is TGCAGCGTTGGTGGGGCTAGCGGAAACACCGGGGAGCTGTTTTTT. This encodes CSVGGASGNTGELFF.

Concerning this clonotype itself: A junction boundary mismatches the germline segment, possibly from a read error. The V and J genes are TRBV7-2 and TRBJ2-1; TRBD2 is a possible D gene (6 bases). This CDR3 has 15 amino acids. Germline V gene sequence: CDR1 SGHTA, CDR2 FQGNSA. CDR3 nucleotides: TGTGACAGCAGCTTAGCGGACCACTCCTACAATGAGCAGTTCTTC. It encodes CDSSLADHSYNEQFF.

The CDR3 loop is CSVVKTGTMGNEQFF. The CDR3 nucleotides are TGCAGCGTTGTAAAGACGGGGACGATGGGCAATGAGCAGTTCTTC. The gene calls are TRBV29-1 and TRBJ2-1, with D perhaps given as TRBD1 or TRBD2 (5 bases each). V lost 4 bases, J lost 6 bases, and 19 bases lay in between. The CDR3 consists of 15 residues. The germline CDR1 and CDR2 sequences are SQVTM and ANQGSEA.

The J gene is TRBJ2-3, the V gene TRBV20-1, with 10 bases that match TRBD2. J gave up 0 bases and V 5 bases, and 5 bases lay outside the gene matches. The CDR3 consists of 15 residues. Germline lookup yields CDR1 DFQATT and CDR2 SNEGSKA (reference sequence). The CDR3 reads CSAYSGGTSTDTQYF. Written as DNA, the CDR3 is TGCAGTGCTTATAGCGGGGGGACTAGCACAGATACGCAGTATTTT.

This clonotype was observed a few times. CDR3 sequence reads: CAISTSSADNEQFF. Written as DNA, the CDR3 is TGTGCCATCAGTACTTCATCCGCCGACAATGAGCAGTTCTTC. The chain carries TRBV10-3 and TRBJ2-1; no firm D call. Germline V gives CDR1 ENHRY, CDR2 SYGVKD. This CDR3 has 14 amino acids. V was pared by 5 bases and J by 5 bases, with 13 bases between.

The rearrangement joins TRBV19 to TRBJ2-1, with D possibly matching TRBD2 (6 bases). The germline V and J ends were trimmed by 6 bases and 7 bases, with 10 bases remaining between them. In germline, CDR1 is LNHDA, CDR2 SQIVND (reference sequence). The CDR3 is 12 amino acids. The CDR3 loop is CASRRGSNEQFF. CDR3 nucleotides: TGTGCCAGTAGACGGGGGTCTAATGAGCAGTTCTTC.

This clonotype was found a few times. The chain joins TRBV20-1 to TRBJ2-3, with TRBD2 matching 11 bases. After removal of 4 bases from V and 2 bases from J, the junction contained 2 bases not matched to a gene. CDR3 length: 14 residues. Germline V CDR1 and CDR2: DFQATT, SNEGSKA (reference sequence). The CDR3 DNA reads as TGCAGTGCTAAGACTAGCGGGAACACAGATACGCAGTATTTT. The encoded protein is CSAKTSGNTDTQYF.

The chain recombines TRBV7-2 with TRBJ2-3, with 7 bases fitting TRBD2. With 0 bases clipped from V and 2 bases from J, the junction kept 5 bases outside the gene matches. Germline V gene lookup returns CDR1 SGHTA and CDR2 FQGNSA. CDR3 length equals 16 residues. The CDR3 protein is CASSLAQSGNTDTQYF. The CDR3 DNA reads as TGTGCCAGCAGCTTAGCGCAGAGCGGGAACACAGATACGCAGTATTTT.

This clonotype was detected ten times or more. CDR3 protein: CAWSRDRPYGYTF. In nucleotides, the CDR3 is TGTGCCTGGAGTCGAGACAGGCCATATGGCTACACCTTC. The V call is TRBV30, the J call TRBJ1-2; possible D gene TRBD1, 6 bases. The CDR3 totals 13 residues. Between the trimmed V and J ends, which lost 2 bases and 5 bases, there was a span of 12 bases. The germline CDR1 and CDR2 sequences are GTSNPN and SVGIG (reference sequence).

This clonotype was counted ten times or more. The rearrangement links TRBV11-2 to TRBJ1-1; D remains unclear. From germline, CDR1 is SGHAT and CDR2 FQNNGV. This CDR3 spans 13 amino acids. The V and J ends lost 6 bases and 1 base respectively, with 9 bases between them. The CDR3 nucleotides are TGTGCCAGCAGGCTCGAACAGAACACTGAAGCTTTCTTT. Translation gives CASRLEQNTEAFF.

This clonotype was counted a few times. The genes are TRBV12-3 or TRBV12-4 and TRBJ1-3; D is uncertain. This CDR3 is built from 15 residues. Trimming pared 5 bases from V and 0 bases from J, leaving 11 bases between. CDR3 amino acids: CASSPSWGSGNTIYF. The CDR3 DNA follows: TGTGCCAGCAGTCCTTCATGGGGCTCTGGAAACACCATATATTTT.

This chain uses TRBV7-9 with TRBJ2-3; D is unresolved. CDR1 SEHNR and CDR2 FQNEAQ come from the germline V gene (reference sequence). Trimming took 1 base from V and 1 from J, leaving 9 bases between them. The CDR3 is made up of 15 amino acids. This chain's CDR3 is CASSLERQRTDTQYF. CDR3 nucleotides: TGTGCCAGCAGCTTAGAACGGCAGCGCACAGATACGCAGTATTTT.

This clonotype appeared a few times. The chain recombines TRBV10-3 with TRBJ2-7; no definite D call. Trimming took off 4 bases at V and 3 bases at J, with 10 bases between the two ends. Looked up from germline, CDR1 is ENHRY and CDR2 is SYGVKD. The CDR3 contains 13 residues. CDR3 coding DNA: TGTGCCATCAGTGCTGGGTTTCGCTACGAGCAGTACTTC. Translated, it gives CAISAGFRYEQYF.

The V call is TRBV10-3, the J call TRBJ2-1, with D unresolved. This CDR3 spans 12 amino acids. Germline V lookup: CDR1 ENHRY, CDR2 SYGVKD. The germline V and J ends were trimmed by 10 bases and 5 bases, with 12 bases remaining between them. The CDR3 protein is CATSSVDNEQFF. Here the CDR3 DNA reads TGTGCCACCTCTAGTGTCGACAATGAGCAGTTCTTC.

This clonotype was observed a handful of times. J is TRBJ2-7 and V is TRBV6-2 or TRBV6-3, with a possible D match to TRBD1 (6 bases). CDR1 and CDR2 from the germline V gene are MNHEY and SVGEGT. V lost 2 bases and J lost 2, with 13 bases in between. This CDR3 is built from 15 residues. CDR3 protein: CASSYGQTGTYEQYF. CDR3 coding DNA: TGTGCCAGCAGTTACGGACAGACGGGCACCTACGAGCAGTACTTC.

This clonotype was detected ten times or more. The V and J genes are TRBV29-1 and TRBJ1-4; D call uncertain. V gave up 5 bases and J gave up 4 bases, with 17 bases separating them. Germline V CDR1 and CDR2: SQVTM, ANQGSEA. CDR3 length: 15 amino acids. The CDR3 bases are TGCAGCGTTAGACCCGGACCGCACCATAATGAAAAACTGTTTTTT. This encodes CSVRPGPHHNEKLFF.

In this sample, this clonotype turned up a few times. This rearrangement joins TRBV5-5 to TRBJ2-2; D is undetermined. Germline V gives CDR1 SGHKS, CDR2 YYEKEE (reference sequence). Trimming took off 1 base at V and 1 base at J, with 8 bases between the two ends. The CDR3 loop spans 15 amino acids. In DNA, the CDR3 is TGTGCCAGCAGCTTGTTCGACGTGAACACCGGGGAGCTGTTTTTT. Amino acids: CASSLFDVNTGELFF. Full variable domain (rest looked up from reference TRBV5-5 and TRBJ2-2): DAGVTQSPTHLIKTRGQQVTLRCSPISGHKSVSWYQQVLGQGPQFIFQYYEKEERGRGNFPDRFSARQFPNYSSELNVNALLLGDSALYLCASSLFDVNTGELFFGEGSRLTVL.

The chain links TRBV7-2 to TRBJ2-7, with TRBD1 matching 8 bases. The length of the CDR3 is 13 residues. V shed 7 bases, J shed 0 bases, and the junction held 2 bases outside the gene matches. The germline V gene encodes CDR1 SGHTA and CDR2 FQGNSA. CDR3 sequence (DNA): TGTGCCAGCAAAACAGGGGGCTCCTACGAGCAGTACTTC. As protein: CASKTGGSYEQYF. Complete variable domain (other parts from reference TRBV7-2 and TRBJ2-7): GAGVSQSPSNKVTEKGKDVELRCDPISGHTALYWYRQSLGQGLEFLIYFQGNSAPDKSGLPSDRFSAERTGGSVSTLTIQRTQQEDSAVYLCASKTGGSYEQYFGPGTRLTVT.

The table lists this clonotype with many counts. The rearrangement links TRBV5-6 to TRBJ1-2, with TRBD1 as a possible D gene (5 bases). Germline assignment: CDR1 SGHDT and CDR2 YYEEEE. The CDR3 has 14 residues. Trimming removed 4 bases at V and 4 bases at J, with 14 bases between. The CDR3 region is CASSRKGQSYGYTF. The CDR3 nucleotides are TGTGCCAGCAGCCGAAAGGGGCAATCCTATGGCTACACCTTC.

With regard to this clonotype: An end of the junction differs from the germline gene, which may be a read error. V gene TRBV7-2 combines with J gene TRBJ2-2, with 9 bases matching TRBD2. Germline CDR1 SGHTA, CDR2 FQGNSA. This CDR3 is 17 amino acids long. CDR3 sequence reads: CASSQGPAGGRTGEPFF. The CDR3, as DNA: TGTGCCAGCAGCCAAGGCCCAGCGGGAGGAAGGACCGGGGAGCCGTTTTTT.

The rearrangement joins TRBV5-5 to TRBJ2-2; the match to TRBD2 covers 9 bases. Trimming removed 0 bases from V and 6 bases from J; junction bases left unmatched: 6. Germline V gene lookup returns CDR1 SGHKS and CDR2 YYEKEE (reference sequence). The CDR3 has 16 residues. CDR3 bases: TGTGCCAGCAGCTTGGCCGGGACTAGCTACGCCGGGGAGCTGTTTTTT. Its translation is CASSLAGTSYAGELFF.

This clonotype was counted between two and nine times. The genes are TRBV20-1 and TRBJ2-5; D is uncertain. The V gene lost 6 bases and the J gene lost 7 bases, with 21 bases spanning the gap. This CDR3 is built from 14 residues. Per the germline V gene, CDR1 is DFQATT and CDR2 is SNEGSKA (reference sequence). As DNA, the CDR3 is TGCAGTGCCGACGGCCTCCAAAGGAAATCGACCCAGTACTTC. This sequence encodes CSADGLQRKSTQYF.

The chain uses TRBV29-1 and TRBJ1-2; TRBD1 agrees at 10 bases. Germline CDR1 is SQVTM and CDR2 is ANQGSEA. This CDR3 is 12 amino acids long. With 6 bases clipped from V and 7 bases from J, the junction kept 5 bases outside the gene matches. The CDR3 nucleotides are TGCAGCGTCAGACAGGGGGCGCGTGGCTACACCTTC. Its protein is CSVRQGARGYTF.